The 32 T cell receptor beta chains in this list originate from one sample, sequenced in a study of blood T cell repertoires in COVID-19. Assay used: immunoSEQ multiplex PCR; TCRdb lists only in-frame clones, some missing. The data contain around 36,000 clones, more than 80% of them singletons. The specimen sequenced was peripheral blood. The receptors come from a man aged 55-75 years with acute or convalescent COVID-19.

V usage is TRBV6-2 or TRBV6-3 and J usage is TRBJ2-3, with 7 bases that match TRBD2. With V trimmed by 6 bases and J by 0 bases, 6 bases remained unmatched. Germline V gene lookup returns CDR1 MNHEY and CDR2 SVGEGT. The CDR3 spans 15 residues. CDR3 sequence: CASSPGGTSTDTQYF. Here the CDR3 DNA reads TGTGCCAGCAGCCCCGGGGGGACTAGCACAGATACGCAGTATTTT.

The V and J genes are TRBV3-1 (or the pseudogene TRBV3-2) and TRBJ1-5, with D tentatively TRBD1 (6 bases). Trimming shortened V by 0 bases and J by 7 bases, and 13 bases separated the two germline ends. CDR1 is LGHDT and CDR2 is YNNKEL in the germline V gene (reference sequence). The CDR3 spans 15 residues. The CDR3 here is CASSQDRGGRQPQHF. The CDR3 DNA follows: TGTGCCAGCAGCCAAGATCGGGGGGGCCGACAGCCCCAGCATTTT.

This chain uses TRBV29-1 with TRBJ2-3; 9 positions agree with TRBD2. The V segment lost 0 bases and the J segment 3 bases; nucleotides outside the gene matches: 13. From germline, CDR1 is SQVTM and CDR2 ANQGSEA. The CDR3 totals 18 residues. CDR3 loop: CSVEDPIVAGGPTDTQYF. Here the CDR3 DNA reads TGCAGCGTTGAAGATCCCATCGTCGCGGGAGGGCCGACAGATACGCAGTATTTT.

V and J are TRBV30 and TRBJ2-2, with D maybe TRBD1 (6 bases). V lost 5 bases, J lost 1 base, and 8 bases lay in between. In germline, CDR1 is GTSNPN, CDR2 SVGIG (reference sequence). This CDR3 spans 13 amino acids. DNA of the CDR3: TGTGCCTGGCAGACAGGGAACACCGGGGAGCTGTTTTTT. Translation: CAWQTGNTGELFF.

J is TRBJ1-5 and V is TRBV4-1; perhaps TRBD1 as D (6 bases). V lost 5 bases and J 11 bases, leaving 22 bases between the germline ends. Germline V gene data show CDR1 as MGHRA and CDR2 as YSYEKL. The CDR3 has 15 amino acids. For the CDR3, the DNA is TGCGCCAGCAGCTTCCAAGGGGGGGGCCTGGGTGCCCAGCATTTT. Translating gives CASSFQGGGLGAQHF.

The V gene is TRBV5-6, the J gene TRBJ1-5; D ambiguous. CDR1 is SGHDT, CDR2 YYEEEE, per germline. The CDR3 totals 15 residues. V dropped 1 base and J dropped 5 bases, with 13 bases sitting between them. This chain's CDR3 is CASSLTVRVDQPQHF. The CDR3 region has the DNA TGTGCCAGCAGCTTGACGGTACGGGTGGATCAGCCCCAGCATTTT.

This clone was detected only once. CDR3 residues: CASSVRGGNSPLHF. In DNA, the CDR3 is TGTGCCAGCAGCGTTAGGGGGGGTAATTCACCCCTCCACTTT. V usage is TRBV3-1 (or the pseudogene TRBV3-2) and J usage is TRBJ1-6, with D possibly being TRBD1 (6 bases). This CDR3 is built from 14 residues. The V gene's germline CDR1 is LGHDT and CDR2 YNNKEL (reference sequence). Trimming took off 5 bases at V and 6 bases at J, with 11 bases between the two ends.

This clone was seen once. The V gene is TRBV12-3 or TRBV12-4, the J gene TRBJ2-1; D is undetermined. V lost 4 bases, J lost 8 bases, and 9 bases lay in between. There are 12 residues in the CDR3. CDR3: CASSYTMDEQFF. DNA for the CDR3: TGTGCCAGCAGTTACACTATGGATGAGCAGTTCTTC.

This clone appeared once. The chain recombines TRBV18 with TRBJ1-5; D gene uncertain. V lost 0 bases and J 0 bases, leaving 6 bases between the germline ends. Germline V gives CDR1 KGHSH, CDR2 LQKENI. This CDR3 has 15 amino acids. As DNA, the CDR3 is TGTGCCAGCTCACCACCACAGAATAGCAATCAGCCCCAGCATTTT. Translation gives CASSPPQNSNQPQHF.

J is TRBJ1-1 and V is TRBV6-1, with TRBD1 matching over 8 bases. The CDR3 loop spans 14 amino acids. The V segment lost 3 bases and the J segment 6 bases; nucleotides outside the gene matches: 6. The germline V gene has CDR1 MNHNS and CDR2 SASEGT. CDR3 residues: CASSEGGTGAEAFF. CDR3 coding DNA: TGTGCCAGCAGTGAGGGGGGGACAGGAGCTGAAGCTTTCTTT.

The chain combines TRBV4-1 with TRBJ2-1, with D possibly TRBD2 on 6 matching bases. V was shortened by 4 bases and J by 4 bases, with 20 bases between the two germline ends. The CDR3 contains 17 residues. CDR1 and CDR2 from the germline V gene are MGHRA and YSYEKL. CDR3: CASSPQEAGGIYNEQFF. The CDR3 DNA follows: TGCGCCAGCAGCCCCCAGGAGGCGGGCGGGATTTACAATGAGCAGTTCTTC.

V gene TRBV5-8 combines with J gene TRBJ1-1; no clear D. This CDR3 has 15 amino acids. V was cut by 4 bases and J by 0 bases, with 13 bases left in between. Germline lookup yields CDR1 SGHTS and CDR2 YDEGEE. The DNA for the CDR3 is TGTGCCAGCAGCGAAACTCCCACCTTGAACACTGAAGCTTTCTTT. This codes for CASSETPTLNTEAFF.

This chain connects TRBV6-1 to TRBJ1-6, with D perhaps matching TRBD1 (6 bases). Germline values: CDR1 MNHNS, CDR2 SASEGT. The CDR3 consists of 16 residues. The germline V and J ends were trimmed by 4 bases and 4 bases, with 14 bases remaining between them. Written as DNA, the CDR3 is TGTGCCAGCAGTGTACCCGGGACACGATATAATTCACCCCTCCACTTT. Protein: CASSVPGTRYNSPLHF.

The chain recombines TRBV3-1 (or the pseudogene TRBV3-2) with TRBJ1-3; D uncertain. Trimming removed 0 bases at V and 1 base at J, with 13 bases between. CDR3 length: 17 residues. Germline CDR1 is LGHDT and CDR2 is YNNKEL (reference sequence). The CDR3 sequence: CASSQELNPRSGNTIYF. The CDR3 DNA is TGTGCCAGCAGCCAAGAGTTAAACCCGAGGTCTGGAAACACCATATATTTT.

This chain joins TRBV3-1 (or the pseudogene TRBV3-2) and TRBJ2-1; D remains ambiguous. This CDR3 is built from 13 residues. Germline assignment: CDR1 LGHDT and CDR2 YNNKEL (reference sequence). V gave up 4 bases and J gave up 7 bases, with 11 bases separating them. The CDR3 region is CASSPPLSNEQFF. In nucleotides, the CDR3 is TGTGCCAGCAGCCCCCCACTGAGTAATGAGCAGTTCTTC.

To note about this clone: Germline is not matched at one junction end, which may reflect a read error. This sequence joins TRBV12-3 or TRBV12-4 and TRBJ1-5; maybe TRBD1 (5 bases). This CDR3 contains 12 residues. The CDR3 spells CATSRGYQPQHF. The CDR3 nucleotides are TGTGCCACCTCCCGGGGGTATCAACCCCAGCATTTT.

CDR3: CASKGSRTNTGELFF. CDR3 coding DNA: TGTGCCAGCAAAGGGAGCCGGACGAACACCGGGGAGCTGTTTTTT. The V and J genes are TRBV2 and TRBJ2-2; D possibly corresponds to TRBD2 (5 bases). Germline loops: CDR1 SNHLY, CDR2 FYNNEI. The CDR3 is 15 residues long. The germline V and J ends were trimmed by 7 bases and 0 bases, with 12 bases remaining between them.

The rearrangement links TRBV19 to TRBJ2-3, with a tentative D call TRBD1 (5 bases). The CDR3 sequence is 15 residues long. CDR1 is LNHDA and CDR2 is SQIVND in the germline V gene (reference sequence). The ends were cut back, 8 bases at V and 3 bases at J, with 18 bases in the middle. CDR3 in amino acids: CASAPQGIMTDTQYF. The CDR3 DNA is TGTGCCAGTGCGCCCCAGGGTATAATGACAGATACGCAGTATTTT.

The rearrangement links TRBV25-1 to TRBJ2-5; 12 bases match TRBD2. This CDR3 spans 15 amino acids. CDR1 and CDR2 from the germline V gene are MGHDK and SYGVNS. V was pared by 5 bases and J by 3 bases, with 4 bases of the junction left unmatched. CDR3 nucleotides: TGTGCCAGCAGTAGACTAGCGGGGGCCGAAGAGACCCAGTACTTC. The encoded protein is CASSRLAGAEETQYF. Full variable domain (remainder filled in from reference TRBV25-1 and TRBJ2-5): EADIYQTPRYLVIGTGKKITLECSQTMGHDKMYWYQQDPGMELHLIHYSYGVNSTEKGDLSSESTVSRIRTEHFPLTLESARPSHTSQYLCASSRLAGAEETQYFGPGTRLLVL.

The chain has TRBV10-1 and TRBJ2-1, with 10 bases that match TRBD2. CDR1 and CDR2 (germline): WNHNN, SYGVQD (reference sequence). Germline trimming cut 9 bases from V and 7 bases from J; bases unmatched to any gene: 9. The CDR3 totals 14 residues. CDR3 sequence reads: CARAPSGGGNEQFF. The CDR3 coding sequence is TGCGCCAGAGCTCCTAGCGGGGGCGGGAATGAGCAGTTCTTC.

Here the CDR3 DNA reads TGTGCCAGCACGAGACAGGGGACAGATACGCAGTATTTT. Amino acid sequence: CASTRQGTDTQYF. The gene calls are TRBV5-4 and TRBJ2-3; 8 nucleotides align to TRBD1. V trimming: 6 bases; J trimming: 3 bases; junction bases outside the gene matches: 3. The CDR3 is made up of 13 amino acids. The germline V gene has CDR1 SGHNT and CDR2 YYREEE (reference sequence). Full variable domain (remainder filled in from reference TRBV5-4 and TRBJ2-3): ETGVTQSPTHLIKTRGQQVTLRCSSQSGHNTVSWYQQALGQGPQFIFQYYREEENGRGNFPPRFSGLQFPNYSSELNVNALELDDSALYLCASTRQGTDTQYFGPGTRLTVL.

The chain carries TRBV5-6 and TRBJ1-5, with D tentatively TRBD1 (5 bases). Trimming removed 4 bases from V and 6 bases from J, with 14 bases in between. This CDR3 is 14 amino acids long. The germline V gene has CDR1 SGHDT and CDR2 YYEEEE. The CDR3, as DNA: TGTGCCAGCAGCCCCTCCGGGGGAGGTCAGCCCCAGCATTTT. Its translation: CASSPSGGGQPQHF.

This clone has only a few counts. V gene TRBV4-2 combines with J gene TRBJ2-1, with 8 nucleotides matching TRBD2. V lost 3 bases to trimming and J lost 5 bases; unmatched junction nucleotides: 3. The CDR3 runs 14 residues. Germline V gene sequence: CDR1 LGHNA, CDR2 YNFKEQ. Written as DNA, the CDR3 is TGTGCCAGCAGCCATAGAGCGGGGGACAATGAGCAGTTCTTC. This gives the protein CASSHRAGDNEQFF.

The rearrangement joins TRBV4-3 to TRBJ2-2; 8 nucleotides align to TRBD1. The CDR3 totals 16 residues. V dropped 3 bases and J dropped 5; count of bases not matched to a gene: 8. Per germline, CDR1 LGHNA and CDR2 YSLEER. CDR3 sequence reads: CASSQIQGARTGELFF. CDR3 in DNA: TGCGCCAGCAGCCAGATTCAGGGGGCGCGGACCGGGGAGCTGTTTTTT.

CDR3 amino acids: CASSQGPGRAGSPLHF. Written as DNA, the CDR3 is TGTGCCAGCAGCCAAGGCCCCGGCCGCGCGGGTTCACCCCTCCACTTT. This chain uses TRBV14 with TRBJ1-6; D not resolved. Trimming stripped 1 base from V and 9 bases from J, with 16 bases between. CDR1 is SGHDN and CDR2 is FVKESK in the germline V gene. The CDR3 is made up of 16 amino acids.

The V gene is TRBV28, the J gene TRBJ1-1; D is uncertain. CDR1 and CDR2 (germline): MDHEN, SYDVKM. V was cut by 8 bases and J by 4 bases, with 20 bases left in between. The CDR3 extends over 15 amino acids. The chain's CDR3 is CASQIGGREGTEAFF. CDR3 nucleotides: TGTGCCAGCCAAATTGGAGGGCGCGAAGGCACTGAAGCTTTCTTT.

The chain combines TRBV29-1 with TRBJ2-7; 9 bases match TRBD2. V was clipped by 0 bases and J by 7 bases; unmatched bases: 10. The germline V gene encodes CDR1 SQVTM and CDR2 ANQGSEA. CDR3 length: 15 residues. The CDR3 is CSVEDGGRASGEQYF. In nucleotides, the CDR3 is TGCAGCGTTGAAGATGGCGGGAGGGCCTCTGGGGAGCAGTACTTC.

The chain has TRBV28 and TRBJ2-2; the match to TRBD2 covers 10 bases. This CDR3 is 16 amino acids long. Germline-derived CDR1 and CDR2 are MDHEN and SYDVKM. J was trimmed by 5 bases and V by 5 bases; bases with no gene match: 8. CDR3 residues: CASSQTSGRVTGELFF. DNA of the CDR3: TGTGCCAGCAGTCAGACTAGCGGGCGAGTTACCGGGGAGCTGTTTTTT. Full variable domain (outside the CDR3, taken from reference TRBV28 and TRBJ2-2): DVKVTQSSRYLVKRTGEKVFLECVQDMDHENMFWYRQDPGLGLRLIYFSYDVKMKEKGDIPEGYSVSREKKERFSLILESASTNQTSMYLCASSQTSGRVTGELFFGEGSRLTVL.

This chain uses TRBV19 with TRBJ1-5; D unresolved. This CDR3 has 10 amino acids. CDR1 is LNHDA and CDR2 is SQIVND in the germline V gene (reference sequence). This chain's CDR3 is CSSGYQPQHF. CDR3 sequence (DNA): TGTTCCTCCGGGTATCAGCCCCAGCATTTT.

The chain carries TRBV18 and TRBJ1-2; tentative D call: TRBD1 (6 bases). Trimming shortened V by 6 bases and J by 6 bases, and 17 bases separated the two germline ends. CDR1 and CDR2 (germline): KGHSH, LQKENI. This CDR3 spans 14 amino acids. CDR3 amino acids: CASSLNLQGDGYTF. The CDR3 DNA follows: TGTGCCAGCTCGCTAAATCTACAGGGAGATGGCTACACCTTC.

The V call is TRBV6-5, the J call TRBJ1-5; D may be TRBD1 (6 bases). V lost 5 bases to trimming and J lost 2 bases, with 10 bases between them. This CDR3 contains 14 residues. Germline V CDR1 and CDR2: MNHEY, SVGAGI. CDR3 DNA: TGTGCCAGCAGTCGAGGGGGTGGCAATCAGCCCCAGCATTTT. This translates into CASSRGGGNQPQHF.

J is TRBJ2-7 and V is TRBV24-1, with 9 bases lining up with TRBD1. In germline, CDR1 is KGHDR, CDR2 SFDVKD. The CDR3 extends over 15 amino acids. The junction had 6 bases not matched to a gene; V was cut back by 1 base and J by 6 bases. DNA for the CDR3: TGTGCCACCAGTGATTTACTGACAGGGGGTATCGAGCAGTACTTC. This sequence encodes CATSDLLTGGIEQYF.